This TCR beta chain was recorded in a study of shared clonotypes between healthy human individuals. Whole-study findings and limits: Generation of non-shared clonotypes was less probable than generation of clonotypes shared by all four donors.

The V and J ends lost 6 bases and 0 bases, in that order; junction bases with no gene match: 19. The CDR3 is 20 amino acids. Germline CDR1 and CDR2: KGHSH and LQKENI. Original analysis: Filtering differed because ImmunoSEQ produced junction-only sequences that carried no quality scores. TCRdb's copy holds only in-frame clones and misses some; the assay was immunoSEQ multiplex PCR. The DNA was the basis for D and trimming; V, J and clone size are from that table. The data contain about 2.3 million clones, roughly 90% of them singletons. Points on this clone: Antigen unknown.

The sample consisted of naive CD4+ T cells from PBMCs. Subset noted: CD45RA+ positively selected. The chain couples TRBV18 to TRBJ1-3; TRBD1 matches 8 bases. The sequence was collected from a young man in good health. Some clones in this sample may be carry-over from other donors' samples. The CDR3 DNA reads as TGTGCCAGCTCTGCGGCGGGGAGGACAGGGCCTTTCCTCTCTGGAAACACCATATATTTT. As protein: CASSAAGRTGPFLSGNTIYF.